This T cell receptor beta chain was documented in a study of blood T cell repertoires in COVID-19. About the study: Italy, Spain and the United States were the sources of the convalescent and acute COVID-19 samples. The cDNA or gDNA used as material had been derived from T cells, B-cell-depleted T cells, or PBMCs.

V lost 2 bases, J lost 2 bases, and 6 bases lay in between. The CDR3 contains 13 residues. Germline lookup yields CDR1 LNHNV and CDR2 YYDKDF (reference sequence). Original processing notes: Counts of nucleated cells, estimated from reference gene primer amplification, were obtained. The data were produced by immunoSEQ multiplex PCR, yet TCRdb's version contains in-frame clones alone and is incomplete. The V and J calls and clone size are taken from that table; D and trimming were inferred from the DNA. This table holds 200,000 to 250,000 clones, just under 85% found once. The chain is built from TRBV15 and TRBJ1-1; no firm D call. The sequencing input was peripheral blood. The origin of this receptor is a man aged 45 to 65 with acute or convalescent COVID-19. DNA of the CDR3: TGTGCCACCAGCAGATATCCTAACACTGAAGCTTTCTTT. Its protein is CATSRYPNTEAFF.